The present T cell receptor beta chain was sequenced within a study of neurological immune-mediated disorders. Findings and caveats of the study: Levels of TCR clonal expansion peaked in HTLV-1-associated myelopathy and reached their lowest in multiple sclerosis, under those of healthy controls.

This clonotype was counted ten times or more. Antigen: not known. Per sequencing run, 15-18 subjects together gave over 190 million TCR-beta sequences. One entry per CDR3 protein results from TCRdb running MiXCR on the 5' RACE reads. The data hold more than 70,000 distinct CDR3 sequences, with 10% observed a single time. CDR1 and CDR2 (germline): SGHTA, FQGNSA. Trimming shortened V by 3 bases and J by 8 bases, and 10 bases separated the two germline ends. The CDR3 extends over 12 amino acids. Time point denoted: longitudinal time-point 1 (baseline). This receptor was obtained from a man aged 25 to 40 in good health. J is TRBJ1-2 and V is TRBV7-2; the D is unclear. The specimen sequenced was PBMCs. This CDR3 is CASSLYGEGYTF. The CDR3 DNA follows: TGTGCCAGCAGCTTGTACGGGGAAGGCTACACCTTC.